These T cell receptor beta chains were read from a single sample in a study of ipilimumab plus nivolumab after autologous stem cell transplantation. Clones were read by immunoSEQ multiplex PCR, and TCRdb kept only the in-frame ones, dropping some. The sample lists hundreds of clones; roughly 79% were seen once. The sample in question was PBMCs, obtained in a trial of ipilimumab plus nivolumab as post-transplant consolidation. The source of these receptors is a male donor with multiple myeloma. The CDR3 runs from the conserved cysteine through the conserved F or W.

J,V,CDR3
TRBJ1-2,TRBV19,CASKARDRAYGYTF
TRBJ1-2,TRBV10-2,CASSESDRAGYTF
TRBJ2-1,TRBV19,CASNEGGPLNEQFF
TRBJ2-6,TRBV4-2,CASSQELKSLADRSGANVLTF
TRBJ2-5,TRBV5-1,CASSVTSGSGETQYF
TRBJ2-1,TRBV4-2,CASSQEGTNYNEQFF
TRBJ2-6,TRBV6-1,CASSGLAGVSGANVLTF
TRBJ1-1,TRBV7-2,CASSLVGVEAVEAFF
TRBJ2-3,TRBV23-1,CASSLRQGRRTDTQYF
TRBJ2-1,TRBV11-2,CASSLGAGAGDEQFF
TRBJ2-1,TRBV4-1,CASSQPALGLAGGNEQFF
TRBJ1-4,TRBV5-4,CASSEGSDNEKLFF
TRBJ1-1,TRBV7-9,CASHVGTVNTEAFF
TRBJ1-2,TRBV7-6,CASSWEPGYTF
TRBJ2-1,TRBV14,CASSQAEQFSNEQFF
TRBJ2-1,TRBV19,CASSNSYNEQFF
TRBJ2-5,TRBV4-1,CASSQGLAGGGGVQETQYF
TRBJ1-5,TRBV5-4,CASSIQGRQPQHF
TRBJ2-7,TRBV19,CASSMTGRHYEQYF
TRBJ2-1,TRBV5-5,CASQERAGAYNEQFF
TRBJ2-4,TRBV28,CASSSQGAGIQYF
TRBJ2-1,TRBV18,CASSPSTSGVSYNEQFF
TRBJ2-2,TRBV6-6,CASSPQLLATGELFF
TRBJ2-4,TRBV2,CASKFVAGGPVNIQYF
TRBJ1-3,TRBV11-2,CASSFSTLNGNTIYF
TRBJ1-6,TRBV28,CASSFGHFNSPLHF
TRBJ2-2,TRBV5-6,CASSPLGDRLGTGELFF
TRBJ1-2,TRBV5-1,CASSLSGPNYGYTF
TRBJ2-7,TRBV5-1,CASSPATARGAEQYF
TRBJ2-2,TRBV9,CASSALPTSGRIAGELFF
TRBJ1-4,TRBV6-5,CASKPQGVPNEKLFF
TRBJ1-2,TRBV4-3,CASSPGGEYGYTF
TRBJ1-1,TRBV18,CASSSREGVGTEAFF
TRBJ2-1,TRBV7-9,CASSLLGGGYLNNEQFF
TRBJ2-7,TRBV29-1,CSALTGGAGSYEQYF
TRBJ2-1,TRBV11-2,CASSLASGSYNEQFF
.,TRBV5-1,CASSSLAGVSYEQYF
TRBJ1-5,TRBV19,CASSHGAEQPQHF
TRBJ1-5,TRBV2,CASSTGSHQPQHF